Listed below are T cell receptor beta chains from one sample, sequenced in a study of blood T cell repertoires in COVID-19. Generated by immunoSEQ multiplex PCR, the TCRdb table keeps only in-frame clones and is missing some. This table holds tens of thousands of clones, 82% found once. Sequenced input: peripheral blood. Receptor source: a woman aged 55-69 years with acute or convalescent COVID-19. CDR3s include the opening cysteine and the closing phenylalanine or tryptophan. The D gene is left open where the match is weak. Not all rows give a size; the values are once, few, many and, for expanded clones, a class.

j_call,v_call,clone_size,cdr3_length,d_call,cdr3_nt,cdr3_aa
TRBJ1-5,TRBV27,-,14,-,TGTGCCTGCAGTCCACGGACTGGGGAACAGCCCCAGCATTTT,CACSPRTGEQPQHF
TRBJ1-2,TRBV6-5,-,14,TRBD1,TGTGCCAGCAGTCCGGACAGGGGATACGGCGGCTACACCTTC,CASSPDRGYGGYTF
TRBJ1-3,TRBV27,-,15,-,TGTGCCAGCAGTCCTGACAGTCTCTCTGGAAACACCATATATTTT,CASSPDSLSGNTIYF
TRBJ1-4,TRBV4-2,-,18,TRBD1,TGTGCCAGCAGCCAACTGGCTCTCAACCCCGACAGGGTTGAAAAACTGTTTTTT,CASSQLALNPDRVEKLFF
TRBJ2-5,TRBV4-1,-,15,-,TGCGCCAGCAGCCAAGATCACCAGGGAAGAGAGACCCAGTACTTC,CASSQDHQGRETQYF
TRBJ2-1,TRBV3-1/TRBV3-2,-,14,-,TGTGCCAGCAGCCCGACAGGCTCCTACAATGAGCAGTTCTTC,CASSPTGSYNEQFF
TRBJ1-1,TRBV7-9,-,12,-,TGTGCCAGCAGCTCCGCGAGGGAGGAAGCTTTCTTT,CASSSAREEAFF
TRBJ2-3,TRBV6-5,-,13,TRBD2,TGTGCCAGCAGTTACTCCGGGGGGGATACGCAGTATTTT,CASSYSGGDTQYF
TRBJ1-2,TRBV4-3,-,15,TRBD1,TGCGCCAGCAGCCAGGCCGGGACAGGGGCCTATGGCTACACCTTC,CASSQAGTGAYGYTF
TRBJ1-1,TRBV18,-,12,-,TGTGCCAGCTCACCTTATGGCGGTGAAGCTTTCTTT,CASSPYGGEAFF
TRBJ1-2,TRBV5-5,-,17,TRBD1,TGTGCCAGCAGCTTTTATCGGCGGGACAGTCCTAACTATGGCTACACCTTC,CASSFYRRDSPNYGYTF
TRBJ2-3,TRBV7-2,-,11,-,TGTGCCAGCAGCTTAGAGCAGGCGCAGTATTTT,CASSLEQAQYF
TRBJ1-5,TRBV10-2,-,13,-,TGCGCCAGCAGTGACCAGGCAAGTCAGCCCCAGCATTTT,CASSDQASQPQHF
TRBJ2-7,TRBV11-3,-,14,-,TGTGCCAGCAGCTTAGGGGGGCCTGGCTACGAGCAGTACTTC,CASSLGGPGYEQYF
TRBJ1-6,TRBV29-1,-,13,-,TGCAGCGTGACGACAGGCACCGGTTCACCCCTCCACTTT,CSVTTGTGSPLHF
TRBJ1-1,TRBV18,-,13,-,TGTGCCAGCTCAGGTTCGGGGAACACTGAAGCTTTCTTT,CASSGSGNTEAFF
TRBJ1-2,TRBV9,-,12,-,TGTGCCAGCAGCGAGGACACTTATGGCTACACCTTC,CASSEDTYGYTF
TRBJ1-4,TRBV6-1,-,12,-,TGTGCCAGCTCAGGGTTAGGTGAAAAACTGTTTTTT,CASSGLGEKLFF
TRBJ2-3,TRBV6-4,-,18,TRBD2,TGTGCCAGCAGTGACTCCCCGGGACTAGCTAGTTCCACAGATACGCAGTATTTT,CASSDSPGLASSTDTQYF
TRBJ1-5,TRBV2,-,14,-,TGTGCCAGCAGTGAGGGCAGGCCGCCTCAGCCCCAGCATTTT,CASSEGRPPQPQHF
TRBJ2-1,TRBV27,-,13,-,TGTGCCAGCACTATGGGGGGAGACAATGAGCAGTTCTTC,CASTMGGDNEQFF
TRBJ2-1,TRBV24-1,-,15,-,TGTGCCACCAGTGAAACTCTAGTCTCCTACAATGAGCAGTTCTTC,CATSETLVSYNEQFF
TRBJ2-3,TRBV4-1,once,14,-,TGCGCCAGCAGCCAGGGTGACAGGTCAGATACGCAGTATTTT,CASSQGDRSDTQYF
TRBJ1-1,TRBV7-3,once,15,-,TGTGCCAGCAGCCCTGGTGTCAGTACGAACACTGAAGCTTTCTTT,CASSPGVSTNTEAFF
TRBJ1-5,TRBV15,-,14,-,TGTGCCACCAGCAGAGACACGGGGGAAAAGCCCCAGCATTTT,CATSRDTGEKPQHF
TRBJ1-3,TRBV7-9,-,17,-,TGTGCCAGCAGCGTATCGGGACTTGCGAGCTCTGGAAACACCATATATTTT,CASSVSGLASSGNTIYF
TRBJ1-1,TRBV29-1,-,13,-,TGCAGCGCGAAAGACACATTTTACACTGAAGCTTTCTTT,CSAKDTFYTEAFF
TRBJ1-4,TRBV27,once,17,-,TGTGCCAGCAGGGGAGGGCGCCACGGTAAAGTCAATGAAAAACTGTTTTTT,CASRGGRHGKVNEKLFF
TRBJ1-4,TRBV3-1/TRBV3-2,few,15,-,TGTGCCAGCAGCCAACGGCGGGGGTTAAATGAAAAACTGTTTTTT,CASSQRRGLNEKLFF
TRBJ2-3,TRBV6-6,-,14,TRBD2,TGTGCCAGCAGTGGGACTAGCGGGGGAAATACGCAGTATTTT,CASSGTSGGNTQYF
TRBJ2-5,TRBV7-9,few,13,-,TGTGCCAGCAGCCAGAACTCCCTAGTTGGCCAGTACTTC,CASSQNSLVGQYF
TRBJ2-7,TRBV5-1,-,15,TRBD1,TGCGCCAGCAGCTTGGGCACAGGGGGCGGCTACGAGCAGTACTTC,CASSLGTGGGYEQYF
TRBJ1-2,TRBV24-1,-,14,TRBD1,TGTGCCACCAGTGATCCCCGGGACAGCTATGGCTACACCTTC,CATSDPRDSYGYTF
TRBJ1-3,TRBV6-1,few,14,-,TGTGCCAGCAGTGAATGGGGGGTTGGAAACACCATATATTTT,CASSEWGVGNTIYF
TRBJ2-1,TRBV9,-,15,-,TGTGCCAGCAGCCTTACCCGACAGGGAGGTAATGAGCAGTTCTTC,CASSLTRQGGNEQFF
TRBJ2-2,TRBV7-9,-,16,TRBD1,TGTGCCAGCAGAACCCAGGACAGGGTGGACACCGGGGAGCTGTTTTTT,CASRTQDRVDTGELFF
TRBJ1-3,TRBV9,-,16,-,TGTGCCAGCAGTGATACACAGGGATTCTCTGGAAACACCATATATTTT,CASSDTQGFSGNTIYF
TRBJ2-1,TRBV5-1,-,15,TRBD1,TGCGCCAGCAGCTTGGATGGGACAGCTTACAATGAGCAGTTCTTC,CASSLDGTAYNEQFF
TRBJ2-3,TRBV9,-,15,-,TGTGCCAGCAGCGTCCGGGATACTAGGGCAGATACGCAGTATTTT,CASSVRDTRADTQYF
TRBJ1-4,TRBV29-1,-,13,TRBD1,TGCAGCGCCTCAGGGGGCGCGGATGAAAAACTGTTTTTT,CSASGGADEKLFF
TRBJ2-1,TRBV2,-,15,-,TGTGCCAGCATCTCCCCTGCGGGGGCCCGACAATGGCCGTTCTTC,CASISPAGARQWPFF
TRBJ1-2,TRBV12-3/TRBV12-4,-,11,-,TGTGCCAGCAGTCACAGGGACGGCTACACCTTC,CASSHRDGYTF
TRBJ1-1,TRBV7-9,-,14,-,TGTGCCAGCAGCTTTACAGGTGGGAACACTGAAGCTTTCTTT,CASSFTGGNTEAFF
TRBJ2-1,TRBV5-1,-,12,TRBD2,TGCGCCAGCCGGGGACTAGCGGAGGAGCAGTTCTTC,CASRGLAEEQFF
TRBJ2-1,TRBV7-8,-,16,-,TGTGCCAGCAGCTTATATTGGGGCATAGGTAACAATGAGCAGTTCTTC,CASSLYWGIGNNEQFF
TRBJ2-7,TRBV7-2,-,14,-,TGTGCCAGCAGCCGTAGCGCCCTCTCCTACGAGCAGTACTTC,CASSRSALSYEQYF
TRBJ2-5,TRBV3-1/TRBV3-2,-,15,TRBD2,TGTGCCAGCAGCCAAGCTGGGGGGGTCCGAGAGACCCAGTACTTC,CASSQAGGVRETQYF
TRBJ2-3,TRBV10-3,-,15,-,TGTGCCACCGCGGTCCTACCCTCGGTCCCAGATACGCAGTATTTT,CATAVLPSVPDTQYF
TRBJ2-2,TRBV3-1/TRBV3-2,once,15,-,TGTGCCAGCAGCCAAGACAGGGGGGTGGTCGGGGAGCTGTTTTTT,CASSQDRGVVGELFF
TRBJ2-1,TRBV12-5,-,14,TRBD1,TGTGCTAGTGGTTTATCGGGGGACAGGGTACAGCAGTTCTTC,CASGLSGDRVQQFF
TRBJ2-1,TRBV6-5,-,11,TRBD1,TGTGCCAGCCTCGCGGACAGGGGCCAGTTCTTC,CASLADRGQFF
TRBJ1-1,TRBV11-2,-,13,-,TGTGCCAGCAGCTTAGAGAGGGACACTGAAGCTTTCTTT,CASSLERDTEAFF
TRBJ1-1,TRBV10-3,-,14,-,TGTGCCATCAGTGATCCCGGACAGAACACTGAAGCTTTCTTT,CAISDPGQNTEAFF
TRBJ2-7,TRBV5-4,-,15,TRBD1,TGTGCCAGCAGCTCCGGGACAGGACATATCTACGAGCAGTACTTC,CASSSGTGHIYEQYF
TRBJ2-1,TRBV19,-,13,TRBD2,TGTGCCAGTAGTTTCGGGGGGGCGGCGGGGCAGTTCTTC,CASSFGGAAGQFF
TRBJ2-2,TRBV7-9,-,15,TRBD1,TGTGCCAGCAGCTCAGGACAGGGTTTCACCGGGGAGCTGTTTTTT,CASSSGQGFTGELFF
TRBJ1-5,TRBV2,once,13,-,TGTGCCAGCCACGACCAGGGTGATCAGCCCCAGCATTTT,CASHDQGDQPQHF
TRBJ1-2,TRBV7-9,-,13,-,TGTGCCAGCGGCGACCGGGGAAACTATGGCTACACCTTC,CASGDRGNYGYTF